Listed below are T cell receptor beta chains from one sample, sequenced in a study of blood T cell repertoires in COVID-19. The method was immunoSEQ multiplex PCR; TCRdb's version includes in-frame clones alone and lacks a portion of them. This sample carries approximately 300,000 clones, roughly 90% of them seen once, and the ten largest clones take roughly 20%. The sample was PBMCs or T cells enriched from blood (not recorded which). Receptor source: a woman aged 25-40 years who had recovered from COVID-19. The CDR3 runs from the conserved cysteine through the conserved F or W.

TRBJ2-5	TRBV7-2	CASSDEGLAGGLQETQYF
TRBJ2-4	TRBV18	CASSPGVRWTDRAGVKNIQYF
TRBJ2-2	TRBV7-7	CASSILAGETGELFF
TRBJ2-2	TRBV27	CASSRPGLTTGELFF
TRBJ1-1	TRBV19	CASSRAGNTEAFF
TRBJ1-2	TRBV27	CASSAAGQGLYGYTF
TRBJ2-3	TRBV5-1	CASSSGAGQGAADTQYF
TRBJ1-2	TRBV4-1	CASSQDTNRDDGYTF
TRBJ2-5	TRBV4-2	CASSQEAFQETQYF
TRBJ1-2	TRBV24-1	CATSDTKTGPGGYTF
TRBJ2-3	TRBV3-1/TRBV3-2	CASSQRATNPRTDTQYF
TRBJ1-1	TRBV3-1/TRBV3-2	CASRLNPHRADTEAFF
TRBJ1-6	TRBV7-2	CASSAGWGFNSPLHF
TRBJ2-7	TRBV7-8	CASSPQLAGAGEQYF